The 32 T cell receptor beta chains reported below all come from one sample, sequenced in a study of shared clonotypes between healthy human individuals. CD8 cells regarded as naive lacked CD45RO, were positively chosen for CCR7, and omitted terminally differentiated effector memory CD45RA+ cells. TCRdb keeps only in-frame clones here, not all; method: immunoSEQ multiplex PCR. In the table there are around 2.1 million clones, roughly 91% of which are singletons. Sequencing was carried out using naive CD8+ T cells from PBMCs. These receptors all stem from a young man in good health. Some clones in this sample may be carry-over from other donors' samples.

This rearrangement joins TRBV9 to TRBJ2-2; 11 nucleotides agree with TRBD2. This CDR3 is built from 16 residues. Germline V lookup: CDR1 SGDLS, CDR2 YYNGEE. V lost 2 bases to trimming and J lost 5 bases; unmatched junction nucleotides: 5. CDR3 loop: CASSVYSGRGTGELFF. In DNA, the CDR3 is TGTGCCAGCAGCGTTTATAGCGGGAGGGGGACCGGGGAGCTGTTTTTT.

The chain carries TRBV12-1 and TRBJ1-1; the table's D call, TRBD1, has no DNA check behind it. TRBV12-1 is a pseudogene segment. CDR3 length: 14 residues. The CDR3 DNA reads TGTGCCAGCAGCTTTGGGCATTCGAACACTGAAGCTTTCTTT. Its protein is CASSFGHSNTEAFF.

The CDR3 DNA follows: TGTGCCAGCAGTTCGATACTAGCGGGAAGCACAGATACGCAGTATTTT. This encodes CASSSILAGSTDTQYF. The chain uses TRBV27 and TRBJ2-3; 10 bases map to TRBD2. This CDR3 is built from 16 residues. Trimming took 4 bases from V and 0 from J; bases not matched to a gene: 4. CDR1 is MNHEY and CDR2 is SMNVEV in the germline V gene (reference sequence).

The J gene is TRBJ2-7, the V gene TRBV28, with D perhaps being TRBD1 or TRBD2 (7 bases each). Germline loops: CDR1 MDHEN, CDR2 SYDVKM. The CDR3 sequence is 14 residues long. Trimming removed 6 bases at V and 2 bases at J, with 14 bases between. The CDR3 loop is CASRGGTDTYEQYF. Here the CDR3 DNA reads TGTGCCAGCAGGGGGGGGACAGATACCTACGAGCAGTACTTC.

This chain connects TRBV5-1 to TRBJ1-1; no firm D call. Germline CDR1 and CDR2: SGHRS and YFSETQ. CDR3 length: 15 amino acids. Deletions cut 2 bases from V and 1 base from J, with 12 bases between. The CDR3 protein is CASSFRFGQNTEAFF. The CDR3 bases are TGCGCCAGCAGCTTCAGGTTTGGGCAGAACACTGAAGCTTTCTTT.

V is TRBV6-1 and J is TRBJ2-7; D gene uncertain. The CDR3 is 14 amino acids. The germline CDR1 and CDR2 sequences are MNHNS and SASEGT. V was shortened by 3 bases and J by 2 bases, with 11 bases between the two germline ends. The CDR3 reads CASSDRPSTYEQYF. DNA for the CDR3: TGTGCCAGCAGTGATCGCCCGTCCACCTACGAGCAGTACTTC.

This clone appeared a single time. The chain uses TRBV29-1 and TRBJ2-1; 10 bases fit TRBD1. Germline CDR1 is SQVTM and CDR2 is ANQGSEA. There are 15 residues in the CDR3. The ends lost 6 bases at V and 4 bases at J; junction bases unmatched: 9. CDR3 amino acids: CSVGRDRGPYNEQFF. CDR3 coding DNA: TGCAGCGTGGGCCGGGACAGGGGCCCGTACAATGAGCAGTTCTTC.

With regard to this clone: The sample has other DNA sequences that encode this CDR3 too. The chain combines TRBV28 with TRBJ2-1; D tentatively reads TRBD1 or TRBD2 (5 bases each). This CDR3 contains 13 residues. Germline lookup yields CDR1 MDHEN and CDR2 SYDVKM. Trimming stripped 3 bases from V and 5 bases from J, with 8 bases between. DNA for the CDR3: TGTGCCAGCAGTTTTGGGGGAAACAATGAGCAGTTCTTC. Its translation is CASSFGGNNEQFF.

The chain couples TRBV27 to TRBJ1-5; TRBD1 aligns across 7 bases. Germline loops: CDR1 MNHEY, CDR2 SMNVEV (reference sequence). V lost 4 bases to trimming and J lost 4 bases; unmatched junction nucleotides: 7. The CDR3 extends over 15 amino acids. The CDR3 bases are TGTGCCAGCAGTTCCCAGGGGGAGTGGAATCAGCCCCAGCATTTT. Translation: CASSSQGEWNQPQHF.

The J gene is TRBJ1-5, the V gene TRBV7-6, with D unclear. V lost 1 base to trimming and J lost 0 bases, with 13 bases between them. CDR1 is SGHVS and CDR2 is FNYEAQ in the germline V gene. The length of the CDR3 is 17 residues. CDR3 region: CASSLGSHKYSNQPQHF. CDR3 DNA: TGTGCCAGCAGCTTAGGGTCCCATAAATATAGCAATCAGCCCCAGCATTTT.

The chain combines TRBV7-9 with TRBJ2-7, with 8 bases lining up with TRBD1. Germline V gives CDR1 SEHNR, CDR2 FQNEAQ (reference sequence). The CDR3 consists of 17 residues. V was clipped by 1 base and J by 4 bases; unmatched bases: 12. CDR3 nucleotides: TGTGCCAGCAGCTTAGGCCCTTATGAAGGGACAGGTTACGAGCAGTACTTC. It encodes CASSLGPYEGTGYEQYF.

This chain uses TRBV7-9 with TRBJ2-5; D may be TRBD1 or TRBD2 (5 bases each). Germline loops: CDR1 SEHNR, CDR2 FQNEAQ (reference sequence). V was pared by 7 bases and J by 2 bases, with 23 bases between. This CDR3 has 17 amino acids. The CDR3 DNA reads TGTGCCAGCACCACTTATGGGGGAGCAGAAGTTCAAGAGACCCAGTACTTC. This encodes CASTTYGGAEVQETQYF.

In DNA form, the CDR3 reads TGCGCCAGCAGCCAAGTGCGGGCAGACACGTACCAAGAGACCCAGTACTTC. This translates into CASSQVRADTYQETQYF. The chain uses TRBV4-3 and TRBJ2-5; D is possibly TRBD2 (5 bases). V dropped 1 base and J dropped 0 bases, with 15 bases sitting between them. The germline V gene encodes CDR1 LGHNA and CDR2 YSLEER. CDR3 size: 17 residues.

The chain joins TRBV28 to TRBJ2-7; TRBD1 aligns across 8 bases. V trimming: 3 bases; J trimming: 5 bases; junction bases outside the gene matches: 3. Germline CDR1 MDHEN, CDR2 SYDVKM. The CDR3 is 13 residues long. This chain's CDR3 is CASSLGQAHEQYF. The CDR3 bases are TGTGCCAGCAGTTTGGGACAGGCCCACGAGCAGTACTTC.

The V and J genes are TRBV13 and TRBJ2-1; D is ambiguous. Germline values: CDR1 PRHDT, CDR2 FYEKMQ (reference sequence). Trimming cost V 3 bases and J 5 bases, with 11 bases left between them. This CDR3 has 14 amino acids. The CDR3 protein is CASSFGVGHNEQFF. CDR3 sequence (DNA): TGTGCCAGCAGCTTCGGCGTCGGACACAATGAGCAGTTCTTC.

This chain uses TRBV2 with TRBJ1-2; tentatively, D is TRBD1 (5 bases). Trimming cost V 2 bases and J 2 bases, with 18 bases left between them. Per the germline V gene, CDR1 is SNHLY and CDR2 is FYNNEI. CDR3 length: 17 residues. CDR3 in amino acids: CASSEFLLGEPNYGYTF. Written as DNA, the CDR3 is TGTGCCAGCAGTGAATTTCTCCTGGGGGAACCAAACTATGGCTACACCTTC.

The count of this clone is one. The chain recombines TRBV27 with TRBJ1-1; D remains ambiguous. The V and J ends lost 0 bases and 0 bases respectively, with 8 bases between them. CDR3 length equals 15 residues. CDR1 and CDR2 (germline): MNHEY, SMNVEV (reference sequence). The CDR3 DNA is TGTGCCAGCAGTTTATCCCGGGGTGTGAACACTGAAGCTTTCTTT. It specifies CASSLSRGVNTEAFF.

The V and J genes are TRBV9 and TRBJ2-6; D unresolved. Trimming took 4 bases from V and 1 from J, leaving 15 bases between them. CDR1 is SGDLS, CDR2 YYNGEE, per germline. The CDR3 sequence is 17 residues long. In DNA, the CDR3 is TGTGCCAGCAGCCCCCGGTGGGGTATGTCTGGGGCCAACGTCCTGACTTTC. Amino acid sequence: CASSPRWGMSGANVLTF.

The V gene is TRBV18, the J gene TRBJ1-1; tentatively, D is TRBD1 (6 bases). The CDR3 has 15 amino acids. Trimming left V 3 bases short and J 0 bases short, with 11 bases between. The V gene's germline CDR1 is KGHSH and CDR2 LQKENI. This chain's CDR3 is CASSPPGQLNTEAFF. The CDR3 DNA sequence: TGTGCCAGCTCACCCCCGGGACAACTGAACACTGAAGCTTTCTTT.

The chain employs TRBV27 and TRBJ2-5; 9 nucleotides agree with TRBD1. The DNA end favors TRBJ2-7, so the J call may be wrong. The CDR3 contains 14 residues. Germline V lookup: CDR1 MNHEY, CDR2 SMNVEV (reference sequence). CDR3 DNA sequence: TGTGCCAGCAGTAACCGGGACAGGGCCTACGAGCAGTACTTC. Its translation: CASSNRDRAYEQYF.

The chain couples TRBV7-8 to TRBJ2-7; tentative D call: TRBD1 (5 bases). V lost 5 bases and J 5 bases, leaving 16 bases between the germline ends. Germline CDR1 SGHVS, CDR2 FQNEAQ. This CDR3 has 14 residues. The CDR3 DNA is TGTGCCAGCAGCCCCCTAGGAGACAGACACGAGCAGTACTTC. Its protein product is CASSPLGDRHEQYF.

The CDR3 nucleotides are TGTGCCAGTAGTACGGGGGGAAGTAGCACAGATACGCAGTATTTT. Protein product: CASSTGGSSTDTQYF. The rearrangement uses TRBV19 and TRBJ2-3; TRBD2 matches 7 bases. The CDR3 spans 15 residues. J gave up 0 bases and V 4 bases, and 4 bases lay outside the gene matches. Per germline, CDR1 LNHDA and CDR2 SQIVND (reference sequence).

This chain uses TRBV28 with TRBJ1-3; D unresolved. The CDR3 totals 15 residues. Germline loops: CDR1 MDHEN, CDR2 SYDVKM. Trimming took 6 bases from V and 0 from J, leaving 12 bases between them. The CDR3 here is CASSQDWSSGNTIYF. CDR3 DNA: TGTGCCAGCAGCCAGGACTGGAGCTCTGGAAACACCATATATTTT.

This clone was detected once. The CDR3 loop reads CASSSTETQYF. CDR3 sequence (DNA): TGTGCCAGCAGCTCTACAGAGACCCAGTACTTC. The chain is built from TRBV9 and TRBJ2-5; D is ambiguous. CDR3 length: 11 amino acids. V was cut by 4 bases and J by 4 bases, with 5 bases left in between. CDR1 and CDR2 (germline): SGDLS, YYNGEE.

With regard to this clone: This sample includes further DNA sequences coding for the same CDR3. J is TRBJ2-7 and V is TRBV19; D call uncertain. The CDR3 loop spans 13 amino acids. The V gene's germline CDR1 is LNHDA and CDR2 SQIVND (reference sequence). V dropped 3 bases and J dropped 2 bases, with 8 bases sitting between them. CDR3 in DNA: TGTGCCAGTAGTATCGCCCCCCCCTACGAGCAGTACTTC. It yields the protein CASSIAPPYEQYF.

This chain joins TRBV9 and TRBJ2-5, with TRBD2 matching 8 bases. Germline CDR1 SGDLS, CDR2 YYNGEE. This CDR3 spans 14 amino acids. V lost 7 bases and J lost 0; bases outside the gene matches: 5. The CDR3 DNA follows: TGTGCCAGCGGAGCTAGCGGGCACCAAGAGACCCAGTACTTC. It encodes CASGASGHQETQYF.

The genes are TRBV28 and TRBJ2-7; 9 positions agree with TRBD2. Trimming cost V 4 bases and J 3 bases; bases outside gene matches: 19. CDR1 and CDR2 (germline): MDHEN, SYDVKM. The CDR3 length is 19 residues. DNA for the CDR3: TGTGCCAGCAGTTCCCGTTCGGGGCGGGAGGGCCTCTCGGGCTACGAGCAGTACTTC. This encodes CASSSRSGREGLSGYEQYF.

The chain combines TRBV9 with TRBJ2-7; 9 nucleotides line up with TRBD1. The junction had 9 bases not matched to a gene; V was cut back by 2 bases and J by 6 bases. This CDR3 has 15 residues. Germline loops: CDR1 SGDLS, CDR2 YYNGEE. Written as DNA, the CDR3 is TGTGCCAGCAGCGTCACAGGGGGCGCCGATGGCGAGCAGTACTTC. Its translation: CASSVTGGADGEQYF.

The rearrangement uses TRBV28 and TRBJ2-7; weak D call: TRBD1 (5 bases). From germline, CDR1 is MDHEN and CDR2 SYDVKM. Trimming removed 2 bases from V and 3 bases from J, with 11 bases in between. CDR3 length equals 14 residues. The CDR3 here is CASSLQGQLYEQYF. CDR3 DNA sequence: TGTGCCAGCAGTTTACAGGGTCAGCTCTACGAGCAGTACTTC.

The chain recombines TRBV7-8 with TRBJ2-3; 13 nucleotides match TRBD2. Trimming cost V 4 bases and J 0 bases; bases outside gene matches: 4. The germline V gene encodes CDR1 SGHVS and CDR2 FQNEAQ. The CDR3 consists of 17 residues. The CDR3 nucleotides are TGTGCCAGCAGCTACCGGACTAGCGGGGGAAGCACAGATACGCAGTATTTT. Protein sequence: CASSYRTSGGSTDTQYF.

The chain uses TRBV29-1 and TRBJ2-3, with D possibly TRBD1 on 6 matching bases. This CDR3 spans 10 amino acids. Germline CDR1 is SQVTM and CDR2 is ANQGSEA. Trimming pared 4 bases from V and 12 bases from J, leaving 11 bases between. For the CDR3, the DNA is TGCAGCGTTGTAAGAGGGGGTCAGTATTTT. This encodes CSVVRGGQYF.

This chain joins TRBV27 and TRBJ2-7; 9 nucleotides align to TRBD2. This CDR3 region has 15 residues. Germline V gene data show CDR1 as MNHEY and CDR2 as SMNVEV (reference sequence). V shed 6 bases, J shed 0 bases, and the junction held 6 bases outside the gene matches. The CDR3 reads CASSQLAGLSYEQYF. Here the CDR3 DNA reads TGTGCCAGCAGCCAACTAGCGGGCCTCTCCTACGAGCAGTACTTC.